This T cell receptor beta chain was recovered during a study of human CD8 memory T cell subsets. UMI-labeled 5' RACE was used to make TCR beta libraries. TCRdb re-called the 5' RACE reads and catalogs CDR3 proteins one per entry, DNA excluded. This table lists about 10,000 distinct CDR3 sequences. The sequence came from a human donor in good health. The sequencing input was CD8+ T cells from PBMCs.

CDR3 loop: CASSLGELTTNEKLFF. J is TRBJ1-4 and V is TRBV5-5; checking the TCRdb D call of TRBD1 is not possible without DNA. The CDR3 spans 16 residues. Per germline, CDR1 SGHKS and CDR2 YYEKEE (reference sequence).